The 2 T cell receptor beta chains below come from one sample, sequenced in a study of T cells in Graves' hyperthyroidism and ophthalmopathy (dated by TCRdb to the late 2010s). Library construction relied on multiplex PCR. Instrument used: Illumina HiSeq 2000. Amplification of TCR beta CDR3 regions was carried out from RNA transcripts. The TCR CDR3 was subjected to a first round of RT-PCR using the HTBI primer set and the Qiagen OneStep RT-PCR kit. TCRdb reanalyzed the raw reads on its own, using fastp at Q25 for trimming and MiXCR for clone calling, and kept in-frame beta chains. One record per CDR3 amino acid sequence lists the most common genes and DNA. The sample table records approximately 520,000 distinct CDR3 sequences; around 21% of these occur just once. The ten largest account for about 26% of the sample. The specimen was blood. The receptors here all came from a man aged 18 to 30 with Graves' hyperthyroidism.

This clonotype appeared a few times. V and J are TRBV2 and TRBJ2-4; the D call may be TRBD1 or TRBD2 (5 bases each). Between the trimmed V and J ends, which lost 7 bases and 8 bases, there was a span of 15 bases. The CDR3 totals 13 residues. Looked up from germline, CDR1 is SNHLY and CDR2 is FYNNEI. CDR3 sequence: CASTSGPADIQYF. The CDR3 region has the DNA TGTGCCAGCACTTCGGGACCGGCGGACATTCAGTACTTC.

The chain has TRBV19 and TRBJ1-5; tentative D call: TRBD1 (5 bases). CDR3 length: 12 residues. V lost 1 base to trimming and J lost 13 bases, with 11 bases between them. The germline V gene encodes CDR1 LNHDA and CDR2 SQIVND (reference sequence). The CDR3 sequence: CASSIGGPAQHF. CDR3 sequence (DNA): TGTGCCAGTAGTATAGGGGGCCCGGCTCAGCATTTT.